This TCR beta chain was recovered during a study of blood T cells in healthy people across ages. Turning to the study itself: About one barcoded beta molecule per two T cells was captured by template switching. Whole-study findings and limits: It was held that diversity estimates obtained from one million T cells represented underestimates. TCR beta diversity per million T cells fell roughly linearly with age.

Turning to this clonotype: The antigen remains unidentified.

A second PCR, run for about 7 to 12 cycles, used a sample-barcoded 5' primer plus a J-beta primer mix. The authors tagged each cDNA molecule using a template-switch adaptor with 12 random nucleotides. TCRdb passed the 5' RACE reads through MiXCR, listing each CDR3 protein once. The sample has around 1.5 million distinct CDR3 sequences, almost 60% seen once; the top ten hold over 5.5%. This CDR3 is built from 17 residues. The germline gives CDR1 MNHEY, CDR2 SVGEGT. Trimming cost V 7 bases and J 0 bases; bases outside gene matches: 11. The clonotype was recovered from a man between 18 and 35 years old in good health. The sample was blood. V gene TRBV6-2 or TRBV6-3 combines with J gene TRBJ2-1, with 8 bases aligning to TRBD2. CDR3 loop: CASTASGGLSSYNEQFF. CDR3 bases: TGTGCCAGCACGGCAAGCGGGGGCTTGAGCTCCTACAATGAGCAGTTCTTC.